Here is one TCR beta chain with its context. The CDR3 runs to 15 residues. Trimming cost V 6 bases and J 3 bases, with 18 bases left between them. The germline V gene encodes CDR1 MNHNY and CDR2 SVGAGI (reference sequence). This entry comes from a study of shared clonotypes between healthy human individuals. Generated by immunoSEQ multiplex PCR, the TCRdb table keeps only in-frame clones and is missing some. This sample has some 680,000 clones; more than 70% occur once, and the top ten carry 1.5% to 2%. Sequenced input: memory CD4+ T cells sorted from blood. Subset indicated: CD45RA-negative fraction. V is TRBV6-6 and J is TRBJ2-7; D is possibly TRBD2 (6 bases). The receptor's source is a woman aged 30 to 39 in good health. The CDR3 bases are TGTGCCAGCAGCGATCCTCGGGGAGGCTACTACGAGCAGTACTTC. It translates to CASSDPRGGYYEQYF.